Shown below are 20 T cell receptor beta chains from a single sample sequenced in a study of somatic mutations in cytotoxic T cells in rheumatoid arthritis. Generated by immunoSEQ multiplex PCR, the TCRdb table keeps only in-frame clones and is missing some. The data show around 19,000 clones, over 75% seen once. Specimen: CD8+ T cells sorted from blood. These receptor sequences come from an adult with rheumatoid arthritis.

This sequence joins TRBV28 and TRBJ1-3; no reliable D call. Deletions cut 6 bases from V and 0 bases from J, with 15 bases between. CDR1 is MDHEN and CDR2 is SYDVKM in the germline V gene. The CDR3 has 16 amino acids. The CDR3 loop is CASSLSGRPSGNTIYF. As DNA, the CDR3 is TGTGCCAGCAGCCTTTCCGGACGGCCCTCTGGAAACACCATATATTTT. The full variable domain, completed using reference TRBV28 and TRBJ1-3, is DVKVTQSSRYLVKRTGEKVFLECVQDMDHENMFWYRQDPGLGLRLIYFSYDVKMKEKGDIPEGYSVSREKKERFSLILESASTNQTSMYLCASSLSGRPSGNTIYFGEGSWLTVV.

This clone was counted between two and nine times. The chain is built from TRBV29-1 and TRBJ1-1; maybe TRBD1 (5 bases). This CDR3 comprises 13 residues. The V end was cut by 4 bases, the J end by 0 bases, with 9 bases between. CDR1 SQVTM and CDR2 ANQGSEA come from the germline V gene. In DNA, the CDR3 is TGCAGCGTTGGGCAGGGCGTGAACACTGAAGCTTTCTTT. It encodes CSVGQGVNTEAFF.

The chain recombines TRBV7-8 with TRBJ1-6; TRBD1 is a possible D gene (5 bases). CDR3 length: 16 residues. V was cut by 3 bases and J by 7 bases, with 16 bases left in between. Germline V gene data show CDR1 as SGHVS and CDR2 as FQNEAQ. The CDR3 DNA is TGTGCCAGCAGCTTCCCCGGGGTGGGGGAAAATTCACCCCTCCACTTT. This translates into CASSFPGVGENSPLHF.

The rearrangement links TRBV9 to TRBJ2-3; D uncertain. With 0 bases removed from V and 1 base from J, the gap between germline ends came to 9 bases. Germline V CDR1 and CDR2: SGDLS, YYNGEE. The CDR3 is 15 residues long. CDR3 region: CASSVAGPGTDTQYF. The CDR3 bases are TGTGCCAGCAGCGTAGCTGGGCCTGGCACAGATACGCAGTATTTT.

In DNA, the CDR3 is TGTGCCAGCAGAGCGGGGCTCTTGAACACTGAAGCTTTCTTT. Its translation is CASRAGLLNTEAFF. The V and J genes are TRBV5-8 and TRBJ1-1; TRBD1 is a possible D gene (5 bases). Trimming cost V 5 bases and J 0 bases, with 11 bases left between them. This CDR3 is built from 14 residues. Germline-derived CDR1 and CDR2 are SGHTS and YDEGEE.

The V call is TRBV28, the J call TRBJ1-1, with D unresolved. CDR3 length equals 16 residues. The V gene's germline CDR1 is MDHEN and CDR2 SYDVKM. The V end lost 10 bases, the J end lost 1 base, and 22 bases lay between the germline ends. CDR3 sequence: CATTPPRPRPNTEAFF. The CDR3 coding sequence is TGTGCCACCACCCCCCCCAGACCGCGGCCGAACACTGAAGCTTTCTTT.

The V and J genes are TRBV14 and TRBJ1-2; D ambiguous. The CDR3 has 19 residues. Germline CDR1 reads SGHDN; CDR2 reads FVKESK. Trimming removed 0 bases from V and 6 bases from J, with 26 bases in between. The chain's CDR3 is CASSQEGGFRRVPSNGYTF. For the CDR3, the DNA is TGTGCCAGCAGCCAAGAGGGTGGGTTTCGTCGGGTCCCCTCTAATGGCTACACCTTC.

V is TRBV7-2 and J is TRBJ1-2; maybe TRBD1 (5 bases). Trimming left V 5 bases short and J 6 bases short, with 19 bases between. This CDR3 region has 15 residues. Germline lookup yields CDR1 SGHTA and CDR2 FQGNSA. The CDR3 DNA follows: TGTGCCAGCAGCAGAGTCATGGGGGAAAAACATGGCTACACCTTC. As protein: CASSRVMGEKHGYTF.

The chain combines TRBV4-1 with TRBJ2-1, with a tentative D call TRBD2 (6 bases). The CDR3 is made up of 14 amino acids. Germline values: CDR1 MGHRA, CDR2 YSYEKL. The V end lost 4 bases, the J end lost 8 bases, and 15 bases lay between the germline ends. The DNA of the CDR3 is TGCGCCAGCAGCCGAAGCGATTGGGGGGATGAGCAGTTCTTC. Encoded protein: CASSRSDWGDEQFF.

The gene calls are TRBV12-5 and TRBJ2-2, with D perhaps TRBD1 (6 bases). Trimming stripped 5 bases from V and 6 bases from J, with 13 bases between. Germline CDR1 and CDR2: LGHNT and FRNRAP. The length of the CDR3 is 14 residues. This CDR3 is CASGPQTGSGELFF. The DNA of the CDR3 is TGTGCTAGTGGTCCTCAAACAGGGTCCGGGGAGCTGTTTTTT.

The chain joins TRBV7-8 to TRBJ2-7, with D maybe TRBD2 (6 bases). The CDR3 totals 14 residues. Germline assignment: CDR1 SGHVS and CDR2 FQNEAQ. The ends were cut back, 5 bases at V and 4 bases at J, with 15 bases in the middle. The CDR3 region has the DNA TGTGCCAGCAGCCTCTCGACGGGAGAGTACGAGCAGTACTTC. Its protein product is CASSLSTGEYEQYF.

V gene TRBV5-5 combines with J gene TRBJ2-7; 8 nucleotides line up with TRBD1. There are 16 residues in the CDR3. With V trimmed by 3 bases and J by 3 bases, 11 bases remained unmatched. Germline CDR1 SGHKS, CDR2 YYEKEE (reference sequence). CDR3 in DNA: TGTGCCAGCAGCTCGGATTCCGGGACAGGCTTCTACGAGCAGTACGTC. It encodes CASSSDSGTGFYEQYV.

This sequence joins TRBV9 and TRBJ2-7; D gene ambiguous. This CDR3 is built from 13 residues. Germline assignment: CDR1 SGDLS and CDR2 YYNGEE. V was pared by 4 bases and J by 3 bases, with 11 bases between. The CDR3 is CASSPTGIYEQYF. In nucleotides, the CDR3 is TGTGCCAGCAGCCCCACCGGCATCTACGAGCAGTACTTC.

The chain combines TRBV11-3 with TRBJ2-3; D gene uncertain. Per germline, CDR1 SGHNT and CDR2 YENEEA. The CDR3 sequence is 13 residues long. V was cut by 0 bases and J by 6 bases, with 7 bases left in between. The CDR3 nucleotides are TGTGCCAGCAGCTTAGATAGTCGGGATACGCAGTATTTT. This encodes CASSLDSRDTQYF.

For the CDR3, the DNA is TGCGCCAGCAGCTCGGGACTAGCGGGAGCTGAGACCCAGTACTTC. Protein product: CASSSGLAGAETQYF. V and J are TRBV5-1 and TRBJ2-5; 14 bases map to TRBD2. The CDR3 sequence is 15 residues long. CDR1 and CDR2 from the germline V gene are SGHRS and YFSETQ. After removal of 3 bases from V and 5 bases from J, the junction contained 3 bases not matched to a gene.

This chain joins TRBV4-3 and TRBJ2-1; 7 bases align to TRBD2. V gave up 0 bases and J gave up 10 bases; unmatched junction bases: 9. Germline CDR1 and CDR2: LGHNA and YSLEER. The CDR3 has 15 residues. CDR3 bases: TGCGCCAGCAGCCAAGATGGGGGGAGGGGACGGGAGCAGTTCTTC. This gives the protein CASSQDGGRGREQFF.

This chain links TRBV6-5 with TRBJ2-1, with TRBD2 as a possible D gene (6 bases). Germline V gives CDR1 MNHEY, CDR2 SVGAGI. The CDR3 sequence is 16 residues long. Between the trimmed V and J ends, which lost 2 bases and 6 bases, there was a span of 17 bases. The CDR3 here is CASSYVGPRGGNEQFF. CDR3 nucleotide sequence: TGTGCCAGCAGTTACGTGGGCCCAAGGGGAGGCAATGAGCAGTTCTTC.

The rearrangement uses TRBV11-2 and TRBJ2-2; D is uncertain. Trimming took off 10 bases at V and 3 bases at J, with 18 bases between the two ends. CDR1 and CDR2 from the germline V gene are SGHAT and FQNNGV. The CDR3 has 15 amino acids. This CDR3 reads CATPRSPWDTGELFF. The DNA for the CDR3 is TGTGCCACCCCGCGGTCCCCGTGGGACACCGGGGAGCTGTTTTTT.

The chain links TRBV6-6 to TRBJ2-5; TRBD2 might be the D (5 bases). Germline assignment: CDR1 MNHNY and CDR2 SVGAGI (reference sequence). The CDR3 spans 14 residues. Trimming left V 0 bases short and J 4 bases short, with 9 bases between. CDR3: CASSYSMRVETQYF. As DNA, the CDR3 is TGTGCCAGCAGTTACTCGATGCGGGTAGAGACCCAGTACTTC.

The chain uses TRBV6-5 and TRBJ2-7; TRBD2 is a possible D gene (6 bases). Trimming took off 3 bases at V and 7 bases at J, with 13 bases between the two ends. The CDR3 consists of 13 residues. Germline V gene data show CDR1 as MNHEY and CDR2 as SVGAGI. CDR3 protein: CASSYVAGTEQYF. Written as DNA, the CDR3 is TGTGCCAGCAGTTATGTAGCCGGGACTGAGCAGTACTTC.